This T cell receptor (beta chain) was identified during a study of cytomegalovirus exposure and HLA in healthy donors. Turning to the study itself: A prior study identified 120 million or so unique TCR beta sequences from 190 million or so T cells. Assignment to the Caucasian-associated ancestry cluster applied to about 80% of the approximately 400 genotyped donors. Study-level findings and limits: It was in a later analysis that TCR association rates were seen to vary by HLA locus, highest for DRB1 and lowest for HLA-C.

Details on this clone: Its antigen is not known.

The PCR had 60 Vbeta and 13 Jbeta primers. Sequencing used immunoSEQ multiplex PCR; TCRdb keeps in-frame clones, though not all of them. In the table there are about 180,000 clones, 84% of which are singletons. The sequence was collected from a man aged 25 to 40 in good health and CMV-seronegative. Material for sequencing was PBMCs.

In DNA form, the CDR3 reads TGTGCCAGCAGCCTCCTCCAGGGACAGGGGTATCAGCCCCAGCATTTT. Its translation is CASSLLQGQGYQPQHF. The chain uses TRBV28 and TRBJ1-5, with TRBD1 matching 10 bases. Germline assignment: CDR1 MDHEN and CDR2 SYDVKM. This CDR3 comprises 16 residues. V dropped 6 bases and J dropped 5; count of bases not matched to a gene: 10.